The clone carrying this TCR beta chain was observed a few times. Using its own MiXCR run on the 5' RACE reads, TCRdb lists one record per CDR3 protein. The profile shows 300,000 to 350,000 distinct CDR3 sequences, approximately 13% of them singletons. The data are from a study of identical twins. The CDR3 spans 14 residues. The V gene's germline CDR1 is MGHRA and CDR2 YSYEKL. V gave up 1 base and J gave up 5 bases; unmatched junction bases: 4. Separately, the same data were catalogued under a study of yellow fever vaccine responses in identical twins.

The receptor's source is a woman under 30 in good health. The V and J genes are TRBV4-1 and TRBJ1-2; 7 bases line up with TRBD1. What was sequenced was CD8+ T cells sorted from blood. CDR3: CASSQAGTEYGYTF. The CDR3, as DNA: TGCGCCAGCAGCCAAGCGGGGACAGAATATGGCTACACCTTC.